The 17 T cell receptor beta chains below all came from one sample that was sequenced in a study of T cells in women clearing cervical HPV infection. The data were produced by immunoSEQ multiplex PCR, yet TCRdb's version contains in-frame clones alone and is incomplete. This repertoire comprises roughly 45,000 clones; its ten largest clones make up more than 0.8%. Sequencing input: blood buffy coat. The receptors originated from a woman between 18 and 70 years old with a cervical HPV16 infection that either progressed to CIN3+ or cleared (not recorded which).

Note on this clone: The read comes to an end 3 residues before the CDR3 does, leaving the germline J gene to fill in the end. The chain carries TRBV29-1 and TRBJ2-7; perhaps TRBD1 as D (5 bases). Between the trimmed V and J ends, which lost 7 bases and 4 bases, there was a span of 23 bases. There are 15 residues in the CDR3. CDR1 SQVTM and CDR2 ANQGSEA come from the germline V gene. CDR3 bases read: TGCAGCGGCGCCTTCTCGGACACCTTTCGGTACGAG. This sequence encodes CSGAFSDTFRYE. The CDR3 reads in full as CSGAFSDTFRYEQYF.

In regard to this clone: The sequence runs out 3 residues before the end of the CDR3; the remainder is reconstructed from the germline J gene. The gene calls are TRBV7-9 and TRBJ2-7; weak D call: TRBD1 (5 bases). The CDR3 is 13 amino acids. Trimming pared 0 bases from V and 4 bases from J, leaving 7 bases between. The germline V gene encodes CDR1 SEHNR and CDR2 FQNEAQ (reference sequence). The CDR3 here is CASSLAQGYEQYF. The part of the CDR3 DNA that was read is TGTGCCAGCAGCTTAGCGCAGGGATACGAG.

To note about this clone: The observed sequence ends 3 residues before the CDR3 terminus, with the missing tail filled in from the germline J gene. This chain joins TRBV3-1 (or the pseudogene TRBV3-2) and TRBJ2-1; D might be TRBD1 (5 bases). The V gene lost 8 bases and the J gene lost 2 bases, with 19 bases spanning the gap. Germline V lookup: CDR1 LGHDT, CDR2 YNNKEL (reference sequence). The CDR3 loop spans 16 amino acids. CDR3 in amino acids: CASGTSDRGTYNEQFF. The sequenced part of the CDR3 DNA is TGTGCCAGCGGCACTTCGGATAGGGGAACCTACAATGAG.

Note on this clone: The CDR3 end lies 3 residues beyond the end of the read and is filled in from the germline J gene. This sequence joins TRBV20-1 and TRBJ1-2; D may be TRBD1 (6 bases). The CDR3 consists of 13 residues. The germline V gene has CDR1 DFQATT and CDR2 SNEGSKA (reference sequence). V gave up 0 bases and J gave up 7 bases, with 12 bases separating them. CDR3 bases read: TGCAGTGCTAGAGAAGGGACATCATCTGGC. As protein: CSAREGTSSG. The whole CDR3 sequence reads CSAREGTSSGYTF.

A word on this clone: The read ends 3 residues early relative to the CDR3; the germline J gene fills the gap. This chain uses TRBV5-1 with TRBJ2-1; D is undetermined. Germline V CDR1 and CDR2: SGHRS, YFSETQ. The CDR3 runs 16 residues. V lost 4 bases, J lost 0 bases, and 14 bases lay in between. The chain's CDR3 is CASSPDLGSSYNEQFF. Partial CDR3 DNA: TGCGCCAGCAGCCCCGACCTGGGCAGCTCCTACAATGAG. Supplemented by reference TRBV5-1 and TRBJ2-1, the full variable domain reads KAGVTQTPRYLIKTRGQQVTLSCSPISGHRSVSWYQQTPGQGLQFLFEYFSETQRNKGNFPGRFSGRQFSNSRSEMNVSTLELGDSALYLCASSPDLGSSYNEQFFGPGTRLTVL.

As for this clone: The read stops 3 residues short of the end of the CDR3; the missing end is completed from the germline J gene. The chain employs TRBV20-1 and TRBJ1-1; D is unclear. The V gene's germline CDR1 is DFQATT and CDR2 SNEGSKA (reference sequence). V lost 5 bases, J lost 1 base, and 11 bases lay in between. The CDR3 runs 13 residues. Here the CDR3 reads CSASGRKNTEAFF. CDR3 bases read: TGCAGTGCTTCCGGCAGGAAGAACACTGAA.

With respect to this clone: The DNA ends 3 residues before the CDR3 does, and the rest of the CDR3 is filled in from the germline J gene. The chain links TRBV5-3 to TRBJ2-2, with 9 bases lining up with TRBD1. Being an ORF, TRBV5-3 has a function that is uncertain. Unmatched junction bases numbered 9, after V lost 0 bases and J lost 0 bases. This CDR3 region has 19 residues. CDR3 loop: CARSLAPLQGAANTGELFF. Partial CDR3 DNA: TGTGCCAGAAGCTTGGCCCCACTACAGGGGGCAGCGAACACCGGGGAG.

Details on this clone: Read data end 3 residues before the CDR3 end; the end is taken from the germline J gene. The rearrangement uses TRBV12-3 or TRBV12-4 and TRBJ2-2; D perhaps matches TRBD1 (6 bases). Trimming removed 7 bases at V and 4 bases at J, with 10 bases between. The CDR3 extends over 13 amino acids. The CDR3 loop reads CASMQGFTGELFF. CDR3 DNA, as far as it was read: TGTGCCAGCATGCAGGGGTTCACCGGGGAG.

Concerning this clone: The CDR3 end is not reached by the read, which stops 3 residues before it; the germline J gene fills it in. V is TRBV6-1 and J is TRBJ2-3, with 8 bases aligning to TRBD2. The V and J ends lost 4 bases and 2 bases, in that order; junction bases with no gene match: 8. Germline CDR1 MNHNS, CDR2 SASEGT. This CDR3 region has 16 residues. The chain's CDR3 is CASSAPPGGATDTQYF. CDR3 DNA (partial): TGTGCCAGCAGTGCCCCCCCCGGGGGGGCCACAGATACG.

Regarding this clone: The read comes to an end 3 residues before the CDR3 does, leaving the germline J gene to fill in the end. J is TRBJ2-7 and V is TRBV5-1; maybe TRBD1 (6 bases). V was pared by 1 base and J by 1 base, with 12 bases between. The length of the CDR3 is 15 residues. Germline V gene sequence: CDR1 SGHRS, CDR2 YFSETQ. CDR3 protein: CASSLLPGTSYEQYF. The covered CDR3 bases are TGCGCCAGCAGCTTGCTCCCGGGGACATCCTACGAG.

Comments on this clone: The read is 3 residues too short to cover the CDR3 end, so that end is filled in from the germline J gene. V gene TRBV4-1 combines with J gene TRBJ1-4, with D perhaps matching TRBD1 (5 bases). The germline V gene has CDR1 MGHRA and CDR2 YSYEKL. Trimming left V 0 bases short and J 6 bases short, with 11 bases between. This CDR3 comprises 15 residues. The sequenced CDR3 bases are TGCGCCAGCAGCCAAGAAACCAGGGTTGATGAAAAA. Its translation: CASSQETRVDEK. The entire CDR3 is CASSQETRVDEKLFF.

With respect to this clone: The read ends 3 residues early relative to the CDR3; the germline J gene fills the gap. The chain couples TRBV12-3 or TRBV12-4 to TRBJ1-4; 10 bases fit TRBD1. The CDR3 contains 13 residues. V lost 10 bases to trimming and J lost 5 bases; unmatched junction nucleotides: 4. The CDR3 bases that were read are TGTGCCACCGAGGGACAGGGGAATGAAAAA. Amino acid sequence: CATEGQGNEK. The entire CDR3 sequence reads CATEGQGNEKLFF.

With regard to this clone: The read gets to within 3 residues of the CDR3 end, and the germline J gene fills in the rest. The J gene is TRBJ1-6, the V gene TRBV5-4; TRBD1 might be the D (6 bases). Germline loops: CDR1 SGHNT, CDR2 YYREEE (reference sequence). Trimming removed 1 base from V and 8 bases from J, with 13 bases in between. The CDR3 spans 15 residues. CDR3 amino acids: CASSLFEQGYSPLHF. CDR3 bases read: TGTGCCAGCAGCTTGTTCGAACAGGGATATTCACCC.

Remarks on this clone: The read terminates 3 residues ahead of where the CDR3 ends, so the germline J gene completes it. The chain employs TRBV19 and TRBJ1-1, with TRBD1 matching 7 bases. The germline CDR1 and CDR2 sequences are LNHDA and SQIVND (reference sequence). J lost 7 bases, V lost 5 bases, and 10 bases had no gene match. The CDR3 is 14 amino acids. CDR3 DNA (partial): TGTGCCAGTAGTTCCCGGGCAGGGGGAGGTGAA. Translated: CASSSRAGGGE. The complete CDR3 sequence is CASSSRAGGGEAFF.

Comments on this clone: The read comes to an end 3 residues before the CDR3 does, leaving the germline J gene to fill in the end. This chain connects TRBV4-2 to TRBJ2-3; D unclear. CDR3 length equals 16 residues. Germline CDR1 is LGHNA and CDR2 is YNFKEQ. CDR3 protein: CASSQDHKRRGETQYF. The part of the CDR3 DNA that was read is TGTGCCAGCAGCCAAGATCACAAGCGCCGCGGAGAGACG.

As for this clone: One junction end does not reproduce the germline sequence, and a read error may be involved. The CDR3 sequence is CASNIAGGYNEQFF. The sequenced part of the CDR3 DNA is TGTGCCAGTAATATAGCGGGGGGATACAATGAG. This chain joins TRBV19 and TRBJ2-1; 10 nucleotides align to TRBD2. Coverage ceases 3 residues before the CDR3 finishes, and the germline J gene fills in the end. The germline V gene has CDR1 LNHDA and CDR2 SQIVND (reference sequence). This CDR3 contains 14 residues.

Details on this clone: The sequenced fragment ends 3 residues before the CDR3 boundary, so the rest is inferred from the germline J gene. The gene calls are TRBV15 and TRBJ2-1, with 8 bases identical to TRBD2. Germline lookup yields CDR1 LNHNV and CDR2 YYDKDF (reference sequence). The CDR3 is 15 residues long. The V and J ends lost 3 bases and 3 bases, in that order; junction bases with no gene match: 4. The CDR3 loop is CATSSRGGLYNEQFF. The DNA read from the CDR3 is TGTGCCACCAGCAGCCGGGGGGGCCTCTACAATGAG.